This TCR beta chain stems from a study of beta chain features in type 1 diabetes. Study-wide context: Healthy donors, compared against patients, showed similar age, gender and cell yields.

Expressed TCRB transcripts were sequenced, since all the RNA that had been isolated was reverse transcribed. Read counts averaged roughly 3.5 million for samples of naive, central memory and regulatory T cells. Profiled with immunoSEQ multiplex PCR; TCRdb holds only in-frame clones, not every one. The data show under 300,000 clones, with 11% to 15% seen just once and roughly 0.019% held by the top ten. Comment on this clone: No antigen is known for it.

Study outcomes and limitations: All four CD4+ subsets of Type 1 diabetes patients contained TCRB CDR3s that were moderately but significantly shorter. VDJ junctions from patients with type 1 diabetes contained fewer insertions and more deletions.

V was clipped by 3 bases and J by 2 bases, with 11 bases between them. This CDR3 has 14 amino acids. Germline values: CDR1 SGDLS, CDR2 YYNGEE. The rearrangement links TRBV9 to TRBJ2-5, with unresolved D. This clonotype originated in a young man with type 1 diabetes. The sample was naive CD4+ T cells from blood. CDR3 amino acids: CASSARSRQETQYF. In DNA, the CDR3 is TGTGCCAGCAGCGCGCGAAGCAGGCAAGAGACCCAGTACTTC.